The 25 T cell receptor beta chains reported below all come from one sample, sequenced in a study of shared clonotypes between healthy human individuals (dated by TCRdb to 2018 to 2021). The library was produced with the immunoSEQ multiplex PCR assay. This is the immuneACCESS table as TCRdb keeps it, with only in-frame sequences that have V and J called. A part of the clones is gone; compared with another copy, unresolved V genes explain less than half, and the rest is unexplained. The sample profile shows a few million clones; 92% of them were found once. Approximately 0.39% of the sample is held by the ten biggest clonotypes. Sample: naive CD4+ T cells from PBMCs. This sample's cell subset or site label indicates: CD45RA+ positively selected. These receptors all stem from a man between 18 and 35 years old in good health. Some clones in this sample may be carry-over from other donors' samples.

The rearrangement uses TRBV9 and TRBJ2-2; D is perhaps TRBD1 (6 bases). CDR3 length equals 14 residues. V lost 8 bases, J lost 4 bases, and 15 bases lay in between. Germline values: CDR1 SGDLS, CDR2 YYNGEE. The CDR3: CASCKGVITGELFF. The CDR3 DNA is TGTGCCAGTTGCAAGGGGGTCATCACCGGGGAGCTGTTTTTT.

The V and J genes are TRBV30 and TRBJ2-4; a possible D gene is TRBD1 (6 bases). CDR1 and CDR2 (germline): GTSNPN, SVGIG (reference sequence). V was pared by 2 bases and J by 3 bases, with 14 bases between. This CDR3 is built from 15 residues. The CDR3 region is CAWSITGSLKNIQYF. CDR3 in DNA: TGTGCCTGGAGTATCACAGGGTCCCTCAAAAACATTCAGTACTTC. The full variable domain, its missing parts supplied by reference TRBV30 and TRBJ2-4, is SQTIHQWPATLVQPVGSPLSLECTVEGTSNPNLYWYRQAAGRGLQLLFYSVGIGQISSEVPQNLSASRPQDRQFILSSKKLLLSDSGFYLCAWSITGSLKNIQYFGAGTRLSVL.

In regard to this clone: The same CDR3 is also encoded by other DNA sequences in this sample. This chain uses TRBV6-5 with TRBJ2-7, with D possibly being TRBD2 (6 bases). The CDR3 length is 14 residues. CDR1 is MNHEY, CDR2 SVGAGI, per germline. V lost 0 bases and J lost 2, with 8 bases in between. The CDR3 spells CASSYSRGTYEQYF. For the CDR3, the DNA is TGTGCCAGCAGTTACTCTCGGGGGACCTACGAGCAGTACTTC.

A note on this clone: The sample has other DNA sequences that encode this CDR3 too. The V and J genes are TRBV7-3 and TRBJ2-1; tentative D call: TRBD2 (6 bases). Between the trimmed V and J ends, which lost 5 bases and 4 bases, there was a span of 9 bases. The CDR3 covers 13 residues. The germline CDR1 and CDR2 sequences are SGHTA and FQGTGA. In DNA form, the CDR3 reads TGTGCCAGCAGCGCGGGGCCGTACAATGAGCAGTTCTTC. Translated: CASSAGPYNEQFF.

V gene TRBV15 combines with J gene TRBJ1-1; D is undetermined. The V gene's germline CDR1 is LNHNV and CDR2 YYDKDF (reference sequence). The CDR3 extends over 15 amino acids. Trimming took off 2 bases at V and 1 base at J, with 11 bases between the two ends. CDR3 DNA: TGTGCCACCAGCAGAAGGAGGGTTGCGAACACTGAAGCTTTCTTT. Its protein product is CATSRRRVANTEAFF. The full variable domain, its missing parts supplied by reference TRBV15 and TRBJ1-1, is DAMVIQNPRYQVTQFGKPVTLSCSQTLNHNVMYWYQQKSSQAPKLLFHYYDKDFNNEADTPDNFQSRRPNTSFCFLDIRSPGLGDTAMYLCATSRRRVANTEAFFGQGTRLTVV.

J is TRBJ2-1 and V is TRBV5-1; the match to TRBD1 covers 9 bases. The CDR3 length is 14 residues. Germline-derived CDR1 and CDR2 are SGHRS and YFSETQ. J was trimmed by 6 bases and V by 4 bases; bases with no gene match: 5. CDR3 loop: CASSRMTGGNEQFF. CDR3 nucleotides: TGCGCCAGCAGCCGCATGACAGGGGGCAATGAGCAGTTCTTC.

The CDR3 nucleotides are TGTGCCAGCAGCTCAGGGACTAGCGGGAGGGCCCCCTACAATGAGCAGTTCTTC. It specifies CASSSGTSGRAPYNEQFF. The chain couples TRBV5-4 to TRBJ2-1; 16 nucleotides match TRBD2. Trimming at V came to 3 bases and at J to 2 bases, leaving 5 bases not matched to a gene. The CDR3 runs to 18 residues. Germline assignment: CDR1 SGHNT and CDR2 YYREEE (reference sequence).

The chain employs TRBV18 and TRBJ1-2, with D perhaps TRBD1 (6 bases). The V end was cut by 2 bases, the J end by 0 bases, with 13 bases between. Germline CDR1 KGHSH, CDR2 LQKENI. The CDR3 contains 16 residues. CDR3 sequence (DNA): TGTGCCAGCTCACCAGTCGGGGGGCTCTCTAACTATGGCTACACCTTC. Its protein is CASSPVGGLSNYGYTF.

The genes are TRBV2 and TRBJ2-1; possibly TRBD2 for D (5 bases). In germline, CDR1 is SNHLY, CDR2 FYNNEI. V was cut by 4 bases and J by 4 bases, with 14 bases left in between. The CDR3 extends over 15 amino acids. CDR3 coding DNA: TGTGCCAGCAGTGGTGGGAGACTCTCATACAATGAGCAGTTCTTC. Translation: CASSGGRLSYNEQFF.

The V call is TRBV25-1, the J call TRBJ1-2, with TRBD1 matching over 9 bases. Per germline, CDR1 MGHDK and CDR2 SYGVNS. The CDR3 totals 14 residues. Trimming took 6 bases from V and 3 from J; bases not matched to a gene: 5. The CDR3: CASRGQGNHYGYTF. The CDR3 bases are TGTGCCAGCAGAGGACAGGGGAATCACTATGGCTACACCTTC.

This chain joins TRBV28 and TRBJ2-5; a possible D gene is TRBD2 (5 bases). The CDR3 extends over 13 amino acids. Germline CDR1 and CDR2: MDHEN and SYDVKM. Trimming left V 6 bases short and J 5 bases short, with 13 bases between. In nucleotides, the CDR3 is TGTGCCAGCAGGTGGAGAGGGTGGGAGACCCAGTACTTC. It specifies CASRWRGWETQYF. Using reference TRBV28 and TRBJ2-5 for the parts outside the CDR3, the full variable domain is DVKVTQSSRYLVKRTGEKVFLECVQDMDHENMFWYRQDPGLGLRLIYFSYDVKMKEKGDIPEGYSVSREKKERFSLILESASTNQTSMYLCASRWRGWETQYFGPGTRLLVL.

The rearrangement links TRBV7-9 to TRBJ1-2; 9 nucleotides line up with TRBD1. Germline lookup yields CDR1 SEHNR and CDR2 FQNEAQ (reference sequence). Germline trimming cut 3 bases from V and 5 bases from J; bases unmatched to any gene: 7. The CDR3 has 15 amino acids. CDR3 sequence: CASSLKQGAEYGYTF. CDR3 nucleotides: TGTGCCAGCAGCTTGAAACAGGGGGCAGAGTATGGCTACACCTTC.

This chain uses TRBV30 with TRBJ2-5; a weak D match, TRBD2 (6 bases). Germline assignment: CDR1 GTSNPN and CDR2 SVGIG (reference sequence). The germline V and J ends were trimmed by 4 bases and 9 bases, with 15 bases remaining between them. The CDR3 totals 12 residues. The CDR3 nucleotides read TGTGCCTGGACTAGCGCACCCGGGGCCCAGTACTTC. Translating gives CAWTSAPGAQYF. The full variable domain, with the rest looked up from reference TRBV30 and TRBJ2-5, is SQTIHQWPATLVQPVGSPLSLECTVEGTSNPNLYWYRQAAGRGLQLLFYSVGIGQISSEVPQNLSASRPQDRQFILSSKKLLLSDSGFYLCAWTSAPGAQYFGPGTRLLVL.

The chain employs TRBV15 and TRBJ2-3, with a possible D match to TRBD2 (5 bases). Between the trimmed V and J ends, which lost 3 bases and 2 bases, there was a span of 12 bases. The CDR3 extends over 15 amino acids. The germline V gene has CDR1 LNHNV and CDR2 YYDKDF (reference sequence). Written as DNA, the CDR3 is TGTGCCACCAGCAGCCCTGCGGGTGCCACAGATACGCAGTATTTT. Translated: CATSSPAGATDTQYF.

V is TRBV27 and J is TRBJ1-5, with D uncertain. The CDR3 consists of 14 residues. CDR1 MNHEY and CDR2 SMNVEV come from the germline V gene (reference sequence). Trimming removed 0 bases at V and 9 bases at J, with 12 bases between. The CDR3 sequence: CASSLSRELGPQHF. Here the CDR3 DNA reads TGTGCCAGCAGTTTATCGAGGGAGCTGGGGCCCCAGCATTTT.

In DNA, the CDR3 is TGTGCCAGCAGTGACAGGGCCAATTCACCCCTCCACTTT. This encodes CASSDRANSPLHF. V usage is TRBV2 and J usage is TRBJ1-6; the D gene is possibly TRBD1 (5 bases). Trimming stripped 3 bases from V and 7 bases from J, with 7 bases between. The CDR3 runs 13 residues. Germline-derived CDR1 and CDR2 are SNHLY and FYNNEI.

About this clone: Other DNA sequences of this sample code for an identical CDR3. The CDR3: CSVHPGQGIDTQYF. For the CDR3, the DNA is TGCAGCGTCCATCCGGGACAGGGGATAGATACGCAGTATTTT. The chain combines TRBV29-1 with TRBJ2-3; 10 bases are shared with TRBD1. With 6 bases clipped from V and 5 bases from J, the junction kept 8 bases outside the gene matches. From germline, CDR1 is SQVTM and CDR2 ANQGSEA. The CDR3 is 14 amino acids.

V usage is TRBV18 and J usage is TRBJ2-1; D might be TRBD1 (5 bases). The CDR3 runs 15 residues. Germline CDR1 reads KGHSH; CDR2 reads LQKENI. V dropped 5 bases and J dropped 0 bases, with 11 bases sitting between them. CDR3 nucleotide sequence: TGTGCCAGCTCAACTCAGGGAAGCTCCTACAATGAGCAGTTCTTC. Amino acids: CASSTQGSSYNEQFF.

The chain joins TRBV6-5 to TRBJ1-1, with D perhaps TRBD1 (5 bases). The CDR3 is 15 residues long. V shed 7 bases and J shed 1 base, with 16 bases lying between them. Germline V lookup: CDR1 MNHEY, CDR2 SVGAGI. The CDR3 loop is CASILGAGSNTEAFF. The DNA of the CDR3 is TGTGCCAGCATCCTAGGGGCAGGGTCGAACACTGAAGCTTTCTTT.

The CDR3 nucleotides are TGTGCCAGCAGCTTGCGGACAGGGGGCGTGGGAAACACCATATATTTT. Its protein product is CASSLRTGGVGNTIYF. The J gene is TRBJ1-3, the V gene TRBV5-4, with 11 bases identical to TRBD1. CDR1 is SGHNT and CDR2 is YYREEE in the germline V gene (reference sequence). This CDR3 region has 16 residues. The junction had 4 bases not matched to a gene; V was cut back by 1 base and J by 4 bases.

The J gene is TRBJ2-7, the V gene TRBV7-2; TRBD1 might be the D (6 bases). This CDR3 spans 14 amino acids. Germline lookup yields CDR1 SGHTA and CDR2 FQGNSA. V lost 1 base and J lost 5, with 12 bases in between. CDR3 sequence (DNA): TGTGCCAGCAGCTTAGTGGGGGCGTGGGACGAGCAGTACTTC. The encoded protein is CASSLVGAWDEQYF. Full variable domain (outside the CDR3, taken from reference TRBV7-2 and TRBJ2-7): GAGVSQSPSNKVTEKGKDVELRCDPISGHTALYWYRQSLGQGLEFLIYFQGNSAPDKSGLPSDRFSAERTGGSVSTLTIQRTQQEDSAVYLCASSLVGAWDEQYFGPGTRLTVT.

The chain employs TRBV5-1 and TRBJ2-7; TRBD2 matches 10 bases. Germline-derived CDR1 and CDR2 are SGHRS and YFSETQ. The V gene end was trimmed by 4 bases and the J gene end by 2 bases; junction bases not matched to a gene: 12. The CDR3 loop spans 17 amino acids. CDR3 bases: TGCGCCAGCAGCCCCACGCCCTCCAGCGGGAGGGCCTACGAGCAGTACTTC. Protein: CASSPTPSSGRAYEQYF. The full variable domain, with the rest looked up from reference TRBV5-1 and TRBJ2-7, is KAGVTQTPRYLIKTRGQQVTLSCSPISGHRSVSWYQQTPGQGLQFLFEYFSETQRNKGNFPGRFSGRQFSNSRSEMNVSTLELGDSALYLCASSPTPSSGRAYEQYFGPGTRLTVT.

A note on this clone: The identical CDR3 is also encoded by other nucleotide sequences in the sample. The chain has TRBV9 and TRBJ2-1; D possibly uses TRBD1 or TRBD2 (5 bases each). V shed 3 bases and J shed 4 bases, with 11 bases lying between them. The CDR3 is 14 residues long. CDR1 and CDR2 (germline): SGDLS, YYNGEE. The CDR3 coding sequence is TGTGCCAGCAGCGCATCAGGGAGTTACAATGAGCAGTTCTTC. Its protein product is CASSASGSYNEQFF.

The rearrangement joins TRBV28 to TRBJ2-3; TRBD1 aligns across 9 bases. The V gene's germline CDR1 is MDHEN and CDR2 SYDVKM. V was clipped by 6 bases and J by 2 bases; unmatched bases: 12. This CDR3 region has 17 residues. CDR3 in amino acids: CASSLLPGQGPTDTQYF. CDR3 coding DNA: TGTGCCAGCAGCTTACTCCCGGGACAGGGACCCACAGATACGCAGTATTTT.

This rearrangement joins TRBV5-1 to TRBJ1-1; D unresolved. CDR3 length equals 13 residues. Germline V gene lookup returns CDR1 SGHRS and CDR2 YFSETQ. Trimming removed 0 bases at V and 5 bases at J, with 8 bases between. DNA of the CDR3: TGCGCCAGCAGCTTGGGGTCACGGACTGAAGCTTTCTTT. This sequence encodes CASSLGSRTEAFF.